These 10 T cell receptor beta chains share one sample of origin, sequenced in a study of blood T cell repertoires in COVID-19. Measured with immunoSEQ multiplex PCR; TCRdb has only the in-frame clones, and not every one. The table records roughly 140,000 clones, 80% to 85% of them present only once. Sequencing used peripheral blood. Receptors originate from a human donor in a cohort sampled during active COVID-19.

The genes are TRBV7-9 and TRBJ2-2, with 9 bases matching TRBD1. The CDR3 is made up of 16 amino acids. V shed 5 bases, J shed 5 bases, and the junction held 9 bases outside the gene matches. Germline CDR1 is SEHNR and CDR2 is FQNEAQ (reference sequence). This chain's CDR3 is CASSGQGLRETGELFF. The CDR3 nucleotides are TGTGCCAGCAGCGGACAGGGGCTTAGGGAAACCGGGGAGCTGTTTTTT.

As DNA, the CDR3 is TGTGCCAGCAGCCACCCCGGGACAGGGGATAGCTATAATTCACCCCTCCACTTT. This translates into CASSHPGTGDSYNSPLHF. This rearrangement joins TRBV5-4 to TRBJ1-6, with 10 bases fitting TRBD1. The CDR3 totals 18 residues. J was trimmed by 3 bases and V by 4 bases; bases with no gene match: 10. Germline V gene data show CDR1 as SGHNT and CDR2 as YYREEE (reference sequence).

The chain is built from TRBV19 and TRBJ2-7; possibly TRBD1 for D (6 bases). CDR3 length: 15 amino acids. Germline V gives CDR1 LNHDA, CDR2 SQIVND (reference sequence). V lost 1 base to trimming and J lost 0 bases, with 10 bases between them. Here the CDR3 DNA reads TGTGCCAGTAGTATAGGGACAGCAAGCTCCTACGAGCAGTACTTC. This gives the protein CASSIGTASSYEQYF.

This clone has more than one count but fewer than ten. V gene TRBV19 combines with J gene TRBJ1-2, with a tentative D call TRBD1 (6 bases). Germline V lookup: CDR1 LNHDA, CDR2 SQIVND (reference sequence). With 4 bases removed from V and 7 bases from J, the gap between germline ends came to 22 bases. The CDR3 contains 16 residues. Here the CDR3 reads CASSTTGTSQRSGYTF. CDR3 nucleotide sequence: TGTGCCAGTAGTACAACCGGGACATCACAACGTAGTGGCTACACCTTC.

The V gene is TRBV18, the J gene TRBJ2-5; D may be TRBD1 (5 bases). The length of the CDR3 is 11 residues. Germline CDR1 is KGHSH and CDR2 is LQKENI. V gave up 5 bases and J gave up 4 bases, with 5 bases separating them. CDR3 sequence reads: CASSRGETQYF. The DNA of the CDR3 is TGTGCCAGCTCAAGGGGAGAGACCCAGTACTTC.

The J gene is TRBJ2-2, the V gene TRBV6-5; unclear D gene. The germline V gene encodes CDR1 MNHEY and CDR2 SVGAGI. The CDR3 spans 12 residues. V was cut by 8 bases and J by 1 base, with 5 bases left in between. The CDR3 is CASRRNTGELFF. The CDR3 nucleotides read TGTGCCAGCCGGAGGAACACCGGGGAGCTGTTTTTT.

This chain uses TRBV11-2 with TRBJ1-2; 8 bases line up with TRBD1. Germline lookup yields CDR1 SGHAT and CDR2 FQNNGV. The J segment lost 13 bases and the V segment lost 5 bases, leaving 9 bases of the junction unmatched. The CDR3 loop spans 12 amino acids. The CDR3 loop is CASSRSWTGSTF. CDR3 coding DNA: TGTGCCAGCAGCCGATCGTGGACAGGGAGCACCTTC.

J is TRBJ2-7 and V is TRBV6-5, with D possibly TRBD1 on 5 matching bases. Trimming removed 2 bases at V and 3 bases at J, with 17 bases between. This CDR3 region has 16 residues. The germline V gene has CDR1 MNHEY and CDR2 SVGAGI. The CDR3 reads CASSYGGNLGHYEQYF. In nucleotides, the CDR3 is TGTGCCAGCAGTTACGGTGGGAACCTCGGACACTACGAGCAGTACTTC.

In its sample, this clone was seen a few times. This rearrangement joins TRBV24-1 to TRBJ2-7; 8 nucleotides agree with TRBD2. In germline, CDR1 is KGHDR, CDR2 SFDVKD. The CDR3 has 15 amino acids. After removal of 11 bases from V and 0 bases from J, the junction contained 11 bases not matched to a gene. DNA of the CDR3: TGTGCCATATCAAGTGGACTAGCCGACTCCTACGAGCAGTACTTC. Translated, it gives CAISSGLADSYEQYF.

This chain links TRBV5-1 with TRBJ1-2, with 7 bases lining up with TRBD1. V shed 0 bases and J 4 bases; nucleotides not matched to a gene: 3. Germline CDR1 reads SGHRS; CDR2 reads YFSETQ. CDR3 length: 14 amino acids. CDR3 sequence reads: CASSLEGAPYGYTF. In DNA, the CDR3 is TGCGCCAGCAGCTTGGAGGGGGCACCCTATGGCTACACCTTC.